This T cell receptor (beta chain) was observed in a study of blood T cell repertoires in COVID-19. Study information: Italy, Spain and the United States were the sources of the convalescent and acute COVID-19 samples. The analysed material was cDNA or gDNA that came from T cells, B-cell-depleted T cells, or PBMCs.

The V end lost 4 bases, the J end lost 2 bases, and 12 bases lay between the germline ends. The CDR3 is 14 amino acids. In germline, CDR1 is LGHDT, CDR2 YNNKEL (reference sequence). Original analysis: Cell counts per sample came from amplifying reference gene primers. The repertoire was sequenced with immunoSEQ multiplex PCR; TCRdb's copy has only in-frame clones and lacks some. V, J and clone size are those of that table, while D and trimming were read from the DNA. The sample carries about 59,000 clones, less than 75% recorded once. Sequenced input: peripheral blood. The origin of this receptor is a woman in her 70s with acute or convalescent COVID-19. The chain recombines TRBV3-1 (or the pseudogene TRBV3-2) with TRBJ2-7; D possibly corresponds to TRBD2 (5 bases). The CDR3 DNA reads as TGTGCCAGCAGCCTAAGCGGACCGACCTACGAGCAGTACTTC. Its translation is CASSLSGPTYEQYF.